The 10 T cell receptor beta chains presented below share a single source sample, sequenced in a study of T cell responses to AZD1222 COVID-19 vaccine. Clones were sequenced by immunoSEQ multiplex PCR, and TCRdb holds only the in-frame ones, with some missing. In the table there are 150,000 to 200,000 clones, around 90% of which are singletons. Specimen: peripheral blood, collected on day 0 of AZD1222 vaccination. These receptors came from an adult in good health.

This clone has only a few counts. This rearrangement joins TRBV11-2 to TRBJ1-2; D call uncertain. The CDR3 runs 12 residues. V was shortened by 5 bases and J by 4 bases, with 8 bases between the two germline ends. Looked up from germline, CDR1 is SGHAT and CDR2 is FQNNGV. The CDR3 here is CASSPASYGYTF. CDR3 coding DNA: TGTGCCAGCAGCCCAGCGTCCTATGGCTACACCTTC.

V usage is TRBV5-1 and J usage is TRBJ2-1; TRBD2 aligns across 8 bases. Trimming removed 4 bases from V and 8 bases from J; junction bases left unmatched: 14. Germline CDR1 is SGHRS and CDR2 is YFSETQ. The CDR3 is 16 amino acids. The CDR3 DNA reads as TGCGCCAGCAGCCGGAGCAGCGGGAGTAGGCGGGATGAGCAGTTCTTC. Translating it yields CASSRSSGSRRDEQFF.

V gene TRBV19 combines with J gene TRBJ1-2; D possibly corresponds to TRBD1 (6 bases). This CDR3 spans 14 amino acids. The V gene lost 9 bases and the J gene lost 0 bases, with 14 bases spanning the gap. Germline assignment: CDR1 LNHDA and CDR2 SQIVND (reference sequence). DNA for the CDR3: TGTGCCAGCCGGACAGTTCAAGCTAACTATGGCTACACCTTC. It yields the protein CASRTVQANYGYTF.

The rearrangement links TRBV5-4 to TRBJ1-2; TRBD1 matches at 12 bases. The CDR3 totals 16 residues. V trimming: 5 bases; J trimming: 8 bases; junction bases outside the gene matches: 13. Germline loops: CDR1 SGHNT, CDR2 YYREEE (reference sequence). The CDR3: CASRRVGTGGAVGYTF. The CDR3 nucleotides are TGTGCCAGCAGACGTGTCGGGACAGGGGGCGCGGTCGGCTACACCTTC.

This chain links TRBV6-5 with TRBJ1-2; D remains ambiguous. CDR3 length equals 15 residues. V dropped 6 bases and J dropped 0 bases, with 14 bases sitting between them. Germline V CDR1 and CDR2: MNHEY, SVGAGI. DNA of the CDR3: TGTGCCAGCAGCCCGGACGGTCCTTCTAACTATGGCTACACCTTC. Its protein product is CASSPDGPSNYGYTF.

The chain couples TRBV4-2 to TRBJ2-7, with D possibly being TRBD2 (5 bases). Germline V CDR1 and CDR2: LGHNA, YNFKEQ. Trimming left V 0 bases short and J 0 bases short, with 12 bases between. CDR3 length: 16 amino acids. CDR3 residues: CASSQEEGKSSYEQYF. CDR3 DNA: TGTGCCAGCAGCCAAGAAGAGGGAAAGTCCTCCTACGAGCAGTACTTC.

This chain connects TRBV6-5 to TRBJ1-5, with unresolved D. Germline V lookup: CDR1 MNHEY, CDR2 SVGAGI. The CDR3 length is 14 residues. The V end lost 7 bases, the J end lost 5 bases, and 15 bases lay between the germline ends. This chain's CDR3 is CASTKGGPDQPQHF. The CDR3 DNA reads TGTGCCAGCACAAAGGGAGGACCCGATCAGCCCCAGCATTTT.

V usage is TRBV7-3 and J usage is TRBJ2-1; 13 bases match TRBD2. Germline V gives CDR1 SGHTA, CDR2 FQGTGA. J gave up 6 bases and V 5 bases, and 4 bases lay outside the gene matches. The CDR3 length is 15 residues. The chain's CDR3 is CASSTGLAGRNEQFF. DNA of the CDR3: TGTGCCAGCAGCACGGGACTAGCGGGACGCAATGAGCAGTTCTTC.

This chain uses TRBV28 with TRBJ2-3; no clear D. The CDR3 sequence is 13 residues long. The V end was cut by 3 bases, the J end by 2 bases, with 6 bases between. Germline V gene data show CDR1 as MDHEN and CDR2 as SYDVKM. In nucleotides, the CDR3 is TGTGCCAGCAGTTTCCGTTACACAGATACGCAGTATTTT. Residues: CASSFRYTDTQYF.

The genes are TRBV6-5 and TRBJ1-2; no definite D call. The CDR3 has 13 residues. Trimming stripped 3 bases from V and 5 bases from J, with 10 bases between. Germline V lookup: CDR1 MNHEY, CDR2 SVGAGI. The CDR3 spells CASSYLPGYGYTF. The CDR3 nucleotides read TGTGCCAGCAGTTATTTACCCGGGTATGGCTACACCTTC.